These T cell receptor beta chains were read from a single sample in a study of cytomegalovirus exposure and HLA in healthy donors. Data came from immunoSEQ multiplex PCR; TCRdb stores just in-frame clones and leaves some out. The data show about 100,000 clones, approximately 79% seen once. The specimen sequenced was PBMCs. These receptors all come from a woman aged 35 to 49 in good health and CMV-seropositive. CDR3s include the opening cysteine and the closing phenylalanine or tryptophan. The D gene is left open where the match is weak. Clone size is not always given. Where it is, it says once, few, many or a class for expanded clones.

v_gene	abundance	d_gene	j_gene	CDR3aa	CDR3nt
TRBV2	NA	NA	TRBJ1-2	CASSEAPSYGYTF	TGTGCCAGCAGTGAAGCTCCTAGCTATGGCTACACCTTC
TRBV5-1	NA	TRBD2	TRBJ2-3	CASSLGTSLPDTQYF	TGCGCCAGCAGCTTGGGGACTAGCCTCCCCGATACGCAGTATTTT
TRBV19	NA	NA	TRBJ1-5	CASSITGGNQPQHF	TGTGCCAGTAGTATAACAGGTGGCAATCAGCCCCAGCATTTT
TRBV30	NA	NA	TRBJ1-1	CAWTPDSFPNTEAFF	TGTGCCTGGACCCCAGACAGCTTCCCCAACACTGAAGCTTTCTTT
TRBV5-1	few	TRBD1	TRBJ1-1	CASSLGQAHGTEAFF	TGCGCCAGCAGCCTGGGACAGGCGCACGGCACTGAAGCTTTCTTT
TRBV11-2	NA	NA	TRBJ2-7	CASSLGPQGGRYF	TGTGCCAGCAGCTTAGGTCCCCAGGGAGGTCGGTACTTC
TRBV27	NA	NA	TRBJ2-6	CASSFGGSGANVLTF	TGTGCCAGCAGTTTTGGAGGCTCTGGGGCCAACGTCCTGACTTTC
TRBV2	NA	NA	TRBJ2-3	CASSKSPPTPADTQYF	TGTGCCAGCAGCAAAAGCCCCCCCACCCCGGCAGATACGCAGTATTTT
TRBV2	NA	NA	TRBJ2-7	CASSEWAGSGEQYF	TGTGCCAGCAGTGAATGGGCGGGATCGGGAGAGCAGTACTTC
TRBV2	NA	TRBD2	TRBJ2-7	CASSPSGRYEQYF	TGTGCCAGCAGTCCTAGCGGGAGATACGAGCAGTACTTC
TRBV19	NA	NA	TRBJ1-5	CASRPAGSNQPQHF	TGTGCCAGTAGGCCCGCCGGGAGCAATCAGCCCCAGCATTTT
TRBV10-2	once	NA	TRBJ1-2	CASKLQENYGYTF	TGCGCCAGCAAGCTACAGGAGAACTATGGCTACACCTTC
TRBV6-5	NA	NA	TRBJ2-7	CASSYSHRIVSYEQYF	TGTGCCAGCAGTTACTCTCACAGGATAGTAAGCTACGAGCAGTACTTC
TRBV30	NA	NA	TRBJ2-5	CAWSGPALETQYF	TGTGCCTGGAGTGGGCCCGCCCTGGAGACCCAGTACTTC
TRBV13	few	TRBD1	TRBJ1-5	CASSHGQGAAQPQHF	TGTGCCAGCAGCCATGGACAGGGGGCGGCTCAGCCCCAGCATTTT
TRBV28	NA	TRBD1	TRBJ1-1	CASSPRQGGSEAFF	TGTGCCAGCAGTCCCCGACAGGGAGGTTCTGAAGCTTTCTTT
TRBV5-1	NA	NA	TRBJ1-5	CASSLGELEGSQPQHF	TGCGCCAGCAGCCTAGGGGAATTGGAGGGAAGCCAGCCCCAGCATTTT
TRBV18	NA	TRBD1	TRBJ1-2	CASSPIQGAVYGYTF	TGTGCCAGCTCACCAATCCAGGGGGCTGTCTATGGCTACACCTTC
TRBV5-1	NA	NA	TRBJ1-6	CASSLRGDHNSPLHF	TGCGCCAGCAGCTTGCGGGGGGATCATAATTCACCCCTCCACTTT
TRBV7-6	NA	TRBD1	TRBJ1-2	CASSFGLGQGGDYGYTF	TGTGCCAGCAGCTTCGGGTTGGGACAGGGGGGCGACTATGGCTACACCTTC
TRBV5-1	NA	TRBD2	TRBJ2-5	CASSVGLVGETQYF	TGCGCCAGCAGCGTGGGACTAGTTGGCGAGACCCAGTACTTC
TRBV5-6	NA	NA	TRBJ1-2	CASSFVRLDYGYTF	TGTGCCAGCAGCTTCGTTCGTCTCGACTATGGCTACACCTTC
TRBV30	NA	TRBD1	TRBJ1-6	CAYRDRGNSPLHF	TGTGCCTACCGGGACAGGGGTAATTCACCCCTCCACTTT
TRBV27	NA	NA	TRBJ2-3	CASRLSGSDTQYF	TGTGCCAGCAGACTCTCGGGGTCAGATACGCAGTATTTT
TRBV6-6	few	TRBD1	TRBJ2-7	CASSSLGQGYEQYF	TGTGCCAGCAGTTCCCTCGGACAGGGCTACGAGCAGTACTTC
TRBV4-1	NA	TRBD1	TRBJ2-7	CASSQAGTGGEQYF	TGCGCCAGCAGCCAGGCCGGGACAGGGGGCGAGCAGTACTTC
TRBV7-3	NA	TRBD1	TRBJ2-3	CASSSTGAVTDTQYF	TGTGCCAGCAGCTCCACAGGGGCCGTCACAGATACGCAGTATTTT
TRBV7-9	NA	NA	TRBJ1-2	CASSFGRRYGYTF	TGTGCCAGCAGCTTTGGGCGTCGCTATGGCTACACCTTC
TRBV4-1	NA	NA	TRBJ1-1	CASSHNSLNTEAFF	TGCGCCAGCAGCCACAACAGTTTGAACACTGAAGCTTTCTTT
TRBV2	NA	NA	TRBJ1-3	CASSSQSVAGNTIYF	TGTGCCAGCAGCTCTCAGTCCGTTGCGGGGAACACCATATATTTT
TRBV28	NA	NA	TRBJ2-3	CASSSGPDTQYF	TGTGCCAGCAGTTCAGGGCCCGATACGCAGTATTTT
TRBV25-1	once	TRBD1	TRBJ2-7	CASSPMTGSYEQYF	TGTGCCAGCAGCCCAATGACAGGGTCCTACGAGCAGTACTTC
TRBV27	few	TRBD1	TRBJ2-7	CASSLGTGNYEQYF	TGTGCCAGCAGTTTAGGGACAGGGAATTACGAGCAGTACTTC
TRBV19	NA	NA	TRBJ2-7	CASSISLGQIETYEQYF	TGTGCCAGTAGTATTTCCTTGGGGCAGATTGAAACCTACGAGCAGTACTTC
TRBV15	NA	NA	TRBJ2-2	CAPQDGELFF	TGTGCCCCTCAGGACGGGGAGCTGTTTTTT
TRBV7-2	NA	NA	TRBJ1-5	CASSSDRQPQHF	TGTGCCAGCAGCTCCGACAGACAGCCCCAGCATTTT
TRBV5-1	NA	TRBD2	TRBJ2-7	CASSPSVAGTYEQYF	TGCGCCAGCAGCCCCAGTGTAGCGGGGACCTACGAGCAGTACTTC
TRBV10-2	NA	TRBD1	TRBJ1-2	CASSDPTGDGYTF	TGCGCCAGCAGTGACCCGACAGGGGATGGCTACACCTTC
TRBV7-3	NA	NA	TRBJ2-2	CASSLFTGYPGELFF	TGTGCCAGCAGCTTATTTACAGGGTATCCCGGGGAGCTGTTTTTT
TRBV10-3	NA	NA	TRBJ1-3	CAISESAALGGNTIYF	TGTGCCATCAGTGAGTCGGCAGCGTTAGGTGGAAACACCATATATTTT
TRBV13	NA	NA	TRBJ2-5	CASSLKPLVSGETQYF	TGTGCCAGCAGCTTAAAGCCACTCGTTTCGGGGGAGACCCAGTACTTC
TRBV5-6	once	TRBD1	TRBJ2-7	CASSAAGTGSGAYEQYF	TGTGCCAGCAGCGCGGCGGGGACAGGGAGTGGGGCCTACGAGCAGTACTTC